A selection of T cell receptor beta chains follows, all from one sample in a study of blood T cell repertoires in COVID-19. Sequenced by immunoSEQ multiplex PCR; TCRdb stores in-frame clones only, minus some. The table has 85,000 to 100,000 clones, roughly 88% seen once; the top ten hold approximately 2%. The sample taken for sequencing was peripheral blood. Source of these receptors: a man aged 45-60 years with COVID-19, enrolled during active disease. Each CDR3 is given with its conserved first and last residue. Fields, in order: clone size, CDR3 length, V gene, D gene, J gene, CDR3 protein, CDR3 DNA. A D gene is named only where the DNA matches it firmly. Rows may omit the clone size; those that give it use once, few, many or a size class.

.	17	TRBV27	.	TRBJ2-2	CASTSLPVGGWAGELFF	TGTGCCAGCACCTCCCTACCGGTTGGGGGGTGGGCCGGGGAGCTGTTTTTT
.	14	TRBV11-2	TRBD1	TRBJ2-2	CASSWTGGNGELFF	TGTGCCAGCAGTTGGACAGGGGGTAACGGGGAGCTGTTTTTT
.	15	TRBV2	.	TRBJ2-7	CASSEQASSGYEQYF	TGTGCCAGCAGTGAACAGGCTAGCAGTGGCTACGAGCAGTACTTC
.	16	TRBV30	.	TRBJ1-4	CAWTPIRDSANEKLFF	TGTGCCTGGACCCCCATTCGAGACAGCGCCAATGAAAAACTGTTTTTT
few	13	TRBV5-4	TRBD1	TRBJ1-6	CASSTPTGGPLHF	TGTGCCAGCAGCACACCGACAGGGGGACCCCTCCACTTT
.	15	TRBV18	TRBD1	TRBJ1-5	CASSPGQGFNQPQHF	TGTGCCAGCTCACCCGGACAGGGATTCAATCAGCCCCAGCATTTT
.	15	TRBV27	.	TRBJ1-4	CASSSLTVPGEKLFF	TGTGCCAGCAGTTCGCTGACAGTTCCTGGAGAAAAACTGTTTTTT
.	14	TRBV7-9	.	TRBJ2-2	CASSLAMTPSELFF	TGTGCCAGCAGCTTAGCGATGACACCCTCGGAGCTGTTTTTT
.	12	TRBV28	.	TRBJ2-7	CASSFSGYEQYF	TGTGCCAGCAGTTTTTCAGGCTACGAGCAGTACTTC
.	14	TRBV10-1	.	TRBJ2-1	CASSAGQRTNEQFF	TGCGCCAGCAGCGCGGGACAGAGGACAAATGAGCAGTTCTTC
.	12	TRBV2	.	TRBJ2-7	CASSSDSYEQYF	TGTGCCAGCAGTTCAGACTCCTACGAGCAGTACTTC
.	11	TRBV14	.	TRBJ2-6	CASSPGGVLTF	TGTGCCAGCAGCCCCGGAGGCGTCCTGACTTTC
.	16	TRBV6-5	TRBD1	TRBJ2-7	CASSLDRGLGGYEQYF	TGTGCCAGCAGTTTGGACAGGGGGCTGGGGGGCTACGAGCAGTACTTC
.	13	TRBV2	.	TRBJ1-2	CASSGTETYGYTF	TGTGCCAGCAGTGGAACAGAGACCTATGGCTACACCTTC
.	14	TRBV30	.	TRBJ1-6	CAWSVHRYNSPLHF	TGTGCCTGGAGTGTACACAGGTATAATTCACCCCTCCACTTT
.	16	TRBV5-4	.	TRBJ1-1	CASSLVAVTLNTEAFF	TGTGCCAGCAGCTTGGTGGCGGTTACATTGAACACTGAAGCTTTCTTT
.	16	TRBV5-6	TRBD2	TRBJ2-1	CASSLVAGEVYNEQFF	TGTGCCAGCAGCCTGGTAGCGGGGGAGGTCTACAATGAGCAGTTCTTC
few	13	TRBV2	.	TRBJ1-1	CASRDRRGAEAFF	TGTGCCAGCAGGGACAGAAGGGGCGCTGAAGCTTTCTTT
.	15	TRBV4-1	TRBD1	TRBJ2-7	CASSSITGEEYEQYF	TGCGCCAGCAGCAGTATTACAGGGGAAGAATACGAGCAGTACTTC
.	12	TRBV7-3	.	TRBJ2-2	CASSFIAGELFF	TGTGCCAGCAGCTTTATAGCCGGGGAGCTGTTTTTT